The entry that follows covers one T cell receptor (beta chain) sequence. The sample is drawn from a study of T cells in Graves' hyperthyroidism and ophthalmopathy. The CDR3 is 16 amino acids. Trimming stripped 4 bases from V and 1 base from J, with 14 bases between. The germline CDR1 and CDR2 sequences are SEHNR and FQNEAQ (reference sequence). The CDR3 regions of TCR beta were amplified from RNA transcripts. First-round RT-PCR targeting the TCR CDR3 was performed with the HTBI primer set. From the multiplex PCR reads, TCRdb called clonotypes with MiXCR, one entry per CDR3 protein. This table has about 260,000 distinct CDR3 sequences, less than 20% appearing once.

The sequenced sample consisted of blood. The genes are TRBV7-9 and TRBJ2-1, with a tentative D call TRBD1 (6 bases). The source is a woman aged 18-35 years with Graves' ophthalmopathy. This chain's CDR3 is CASSSGKTGSYNEQFF. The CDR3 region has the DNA TGTGCCAGCAGCTCCGGGAAGACAGGTTCCTACAATGAGCAGTTCTTC.